This TCR beta chain originates from a study of long-term antiretroviral therapy in people with HIV. Researchers ran immunoSEQ v3.0 at survey level. The study targeted roughly 35,000-50,000 T-cell genomes per sample in sequencing. Sequencing was performed with immunoSEQ multiplex PCR; in TCRdb, only in-frame clones are kept and a portion is missing. In the table there are some 40,000 clones, 75% to 90% of which are singletons. There was at least one pre-ART PBMC sample for each donor, plus at least two post-ART PBMC samples. Findings and limits, study-wide: Comparison with controls showed narrower CDR3 length ranges in HIV repertoires. Dominance of pre-ART expanded clones persisted, fluctuating and often declining after ART.

On this clone itself: Its matching antigen is unknown.

The CDR3 spans 16 residues. Per germline, CDR1 LNHNV and CDR2 YYDKDF (reference sequence). V dropped 1 base and J dropped 3; count of bases not matched to a gene: 8. J is TRBJ1-2 and V is TRBV15, with 7 bases that match TRBD1. Sequencing used unsorted PBMCs, obtained 1.5 years after starting antiretroviral therapy. This receptor was identified in a man between 18 and 35 years old with HIV. CDR3 residues: CATSRGTRQGDYGYTF. The CDR3 DNA sequence: TGTGCCACCAGCAGAGGTACACGGCAGGGGGACTATGGCTACACCTTC.